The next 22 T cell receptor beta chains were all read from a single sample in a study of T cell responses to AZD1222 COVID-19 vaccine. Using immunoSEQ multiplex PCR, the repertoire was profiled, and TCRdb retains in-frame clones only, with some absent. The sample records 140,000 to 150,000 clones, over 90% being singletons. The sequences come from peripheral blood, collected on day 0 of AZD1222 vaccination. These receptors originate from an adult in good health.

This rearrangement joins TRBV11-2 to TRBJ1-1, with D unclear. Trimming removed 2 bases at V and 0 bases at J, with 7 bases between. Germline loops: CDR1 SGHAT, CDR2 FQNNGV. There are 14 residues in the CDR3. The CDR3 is CASSLQALNTEAFF. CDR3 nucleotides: TGTGCCAGCAGCTTACAAGCCCTGAACACTGAAGCTTTCTTT.

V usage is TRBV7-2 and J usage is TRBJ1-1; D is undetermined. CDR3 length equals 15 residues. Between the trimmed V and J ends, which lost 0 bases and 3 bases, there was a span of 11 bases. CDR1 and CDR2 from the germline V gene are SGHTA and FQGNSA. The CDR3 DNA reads TGTGCCAGCAGCTTAGCTGGTGGTAGAGACACTGAAGCTTTCTTT. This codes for CASSLAGGRDTEAFF.

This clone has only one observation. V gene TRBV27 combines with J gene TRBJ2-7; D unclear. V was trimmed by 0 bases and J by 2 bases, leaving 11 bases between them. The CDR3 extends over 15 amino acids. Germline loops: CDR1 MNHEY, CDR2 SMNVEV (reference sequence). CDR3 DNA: TGTGCCAGCAGTTTATCGCCCCAGACCCCCTACGAGCAGTACTTC. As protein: CASSLSPQTPYEQYF.

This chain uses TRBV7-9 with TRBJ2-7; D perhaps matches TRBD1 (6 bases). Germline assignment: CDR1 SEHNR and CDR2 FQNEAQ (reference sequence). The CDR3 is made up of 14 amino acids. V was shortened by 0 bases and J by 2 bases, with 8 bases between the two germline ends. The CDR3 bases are TGTGCCAGCAGCTTAGCGGGGGCTACCTACGAGCAGTACTTC. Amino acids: CASSLAGATYEQYF.

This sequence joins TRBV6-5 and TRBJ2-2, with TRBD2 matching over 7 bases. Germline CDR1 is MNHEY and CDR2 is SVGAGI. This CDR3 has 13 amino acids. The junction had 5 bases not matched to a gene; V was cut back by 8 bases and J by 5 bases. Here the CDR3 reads CASGRAGTGELFF. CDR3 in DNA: TGTGCCAGCGGGAGGGCTGGGACCGGGGAGCTGTTTTTT.

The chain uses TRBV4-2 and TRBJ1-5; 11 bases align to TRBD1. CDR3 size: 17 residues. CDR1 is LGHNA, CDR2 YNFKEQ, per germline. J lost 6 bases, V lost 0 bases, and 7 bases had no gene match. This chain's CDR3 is CASSQDPGQGAIQPQHF. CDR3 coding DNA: TGTGCCAGCAGCCAAGACCCCGGACAGGGGGCGATTCAGCCCCAGCATTTT.

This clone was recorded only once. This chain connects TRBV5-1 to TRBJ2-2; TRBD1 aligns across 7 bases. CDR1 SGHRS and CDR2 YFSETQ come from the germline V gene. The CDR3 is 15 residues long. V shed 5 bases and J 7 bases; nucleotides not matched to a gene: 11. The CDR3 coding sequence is TGCGCCAGCAGGAAGGTTTCAGGGGGTATCGGGGAGCTGTTTTTT. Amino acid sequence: CASRKVSGGIGELFF.

CDR3 DNA sequence: TGTGCCAGCAGCCTCGTGCCGGACAGGGCCCACTATGGCTACACCTTC. It specifies CASSLVPDRAHYGYTF. This chain connects TRBV3-1 (or the pseudogene TRBV3-2) to TRBJ1-2; 8 bases are a match to TRBD1. The CDR3 has 16 residues. V gave up 4 bases and J gave up 3 bases; unmatched junction bases: 10. Germline V lookup: CDR1 LGHDT, CDR2 YNNKEL (reference sequence).

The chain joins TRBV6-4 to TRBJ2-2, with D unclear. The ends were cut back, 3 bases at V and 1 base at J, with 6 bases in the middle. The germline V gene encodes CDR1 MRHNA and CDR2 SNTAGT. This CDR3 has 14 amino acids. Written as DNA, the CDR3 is TGTGCCAGCAGTGAGACTCTGAACACCGGGGAGCTGTTTTTT. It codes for CASSETLNTGELFF.

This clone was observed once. CDR3 coding DNA: TGTGCCAGTAGTTTATCTAGCGGTACCTACAATGAGCAGTTCTTC. Translation gives CASSLSSGTYNEQFF. J is TRBJ2-1 and V is TRBV19; TRBD2 matches at 7 bases. The length of the CDR3 is 15 residues. V was clipped by 5 bases and J by 2 bases; unmatched bases: 6. CDR1 is LNHDA and CDR2 is SQIVND in the germline V gene (reference sequence).

The CDR3 bases are TGTGCCAGCAGCGTTCTCCCCAAACCGGGACAGGGGGCGCCCGGCTACACCTTC. Protein product: CASSVLPKPGQGAPGYTF. This chain links TRBV9 with TRBJ1-2; TRBD1 agrees at 12 bases. Germline V gene data show CDR1 as SGDLS and CDR2 as YYNGEE. V lost 2 bases to trimming and J lost 8 bases; unmatched junction nucleotides: 16. This CDR3 contains 18 residues. Using reference TRBV9 and TRBJ1-2 for the parts outside the CDR3, the full variable domain is DSGVTQTPKHLITATGQRVTLRCSPRSGDLSVYWYQQSLDQGLQFLIQYYNGEERAKGNILERFSAQQFPDLHSELNLSSLELGDSALYFCASSVLPKPGQGAPGYTFGSGTRLTVV.

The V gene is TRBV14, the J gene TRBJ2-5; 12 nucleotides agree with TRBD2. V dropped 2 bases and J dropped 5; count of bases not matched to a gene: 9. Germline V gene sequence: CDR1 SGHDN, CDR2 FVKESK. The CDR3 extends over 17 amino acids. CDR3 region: CASSQTMTSGRGETQYF. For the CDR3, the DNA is TGTGCCAGCAGCCAAACTATGACTAGCGGGAGAGGGGAGACCCAGTACTTC.

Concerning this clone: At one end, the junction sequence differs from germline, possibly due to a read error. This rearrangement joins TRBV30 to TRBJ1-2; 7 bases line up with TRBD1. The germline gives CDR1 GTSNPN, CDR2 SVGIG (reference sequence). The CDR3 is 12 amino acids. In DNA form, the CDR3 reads TGTGCCTGGAGCGCTCCACGGGACAGTTTGTTTTTC. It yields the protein CAWSAPRDSLFF. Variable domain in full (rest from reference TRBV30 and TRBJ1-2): SQTIHQWPATLVQPVGSPLSLECTVEGTSNPNLYWYRQAAGRGLQLLFYSVGIGQISSEVPQNLSASRPQDRQFILSSKKLLLSDSGFYLCAWSAPRDSLFFGSGTRLTVV.

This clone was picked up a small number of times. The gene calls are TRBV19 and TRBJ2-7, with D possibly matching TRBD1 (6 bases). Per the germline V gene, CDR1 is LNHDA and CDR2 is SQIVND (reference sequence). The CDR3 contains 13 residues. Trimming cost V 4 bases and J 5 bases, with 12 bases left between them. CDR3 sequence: CASSNRVAHEQYF. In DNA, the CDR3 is TGTGCCAGTAGTAACAGGGTGGCCCACGAGCAGTACTTC.

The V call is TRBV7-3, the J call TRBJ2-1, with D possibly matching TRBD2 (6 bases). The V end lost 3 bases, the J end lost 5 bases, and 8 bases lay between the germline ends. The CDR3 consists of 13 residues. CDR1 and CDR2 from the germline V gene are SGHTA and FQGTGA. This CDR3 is CASSLTSNNEQFF. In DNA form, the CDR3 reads TGTGCCAGCAGCTTGACTAGTAACAATGAGCAGTTCTTC.

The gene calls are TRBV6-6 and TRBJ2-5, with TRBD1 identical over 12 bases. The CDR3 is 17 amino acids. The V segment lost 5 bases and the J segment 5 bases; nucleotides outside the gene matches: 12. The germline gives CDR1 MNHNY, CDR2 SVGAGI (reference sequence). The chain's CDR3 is CASSPTYGTGGEETQYF. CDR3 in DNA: TGTGCCAGCAGTCCAACCTACGGGACAGGGGGCGAGGAGACCCAGTACTTC.

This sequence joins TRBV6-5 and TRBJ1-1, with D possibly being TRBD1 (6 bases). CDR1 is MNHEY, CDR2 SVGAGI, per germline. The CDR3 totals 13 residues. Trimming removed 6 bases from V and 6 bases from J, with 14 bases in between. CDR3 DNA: TGTGCCAGCAGAAGCGGGGGGGCGGCTGAAGCTTTCTTT. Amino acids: CASRSGGAAEAFF.

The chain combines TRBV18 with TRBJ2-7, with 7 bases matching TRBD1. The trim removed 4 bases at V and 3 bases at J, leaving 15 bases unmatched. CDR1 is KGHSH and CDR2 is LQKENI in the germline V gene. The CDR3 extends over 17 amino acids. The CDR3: CASSRRAGTEGRYEQYF. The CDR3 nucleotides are TGTGCCAGCTCACGACGAGCCGGGACAGAGGGACGCTACGAGCAGTACTTC.

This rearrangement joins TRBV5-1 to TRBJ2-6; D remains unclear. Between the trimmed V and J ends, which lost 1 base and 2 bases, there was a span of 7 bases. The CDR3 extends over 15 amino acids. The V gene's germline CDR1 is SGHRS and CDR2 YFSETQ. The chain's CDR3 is CASSLYIPGANVLTF. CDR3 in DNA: TGCGCCAGCAGCTTGTATATTCCTGGGGCCAACGTCCTGACTTTC.

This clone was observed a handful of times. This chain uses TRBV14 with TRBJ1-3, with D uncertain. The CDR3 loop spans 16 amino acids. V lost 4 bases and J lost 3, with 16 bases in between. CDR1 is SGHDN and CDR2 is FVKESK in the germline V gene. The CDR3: CASSLQGPLYGNTIYF. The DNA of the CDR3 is TGTGCCAGCAGCCTCCAAGGGCCCCTGTATGGAAACACCATATATTTT.

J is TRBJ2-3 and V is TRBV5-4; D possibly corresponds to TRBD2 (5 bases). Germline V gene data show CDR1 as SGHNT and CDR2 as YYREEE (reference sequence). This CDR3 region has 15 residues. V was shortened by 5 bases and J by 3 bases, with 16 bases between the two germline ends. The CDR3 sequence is CASSPSLEVTDTQYF. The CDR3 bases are TGTGCCAGCAGTCCCTCTCTGGAGGTGACAGATACGCAGTATTTT.

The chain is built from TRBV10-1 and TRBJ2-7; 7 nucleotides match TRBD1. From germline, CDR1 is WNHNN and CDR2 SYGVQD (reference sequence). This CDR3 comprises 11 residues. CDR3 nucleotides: TGCGTGATGACAGGGTGGTACGAGCAGTACTTC. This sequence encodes CVMTGWYEQYF.